The 23 T cell receptor beta chains presented below share a single source sample, sequenced in a study of CD8+ T cells in alopecia areata. The authors extracted RNA and reverse transcribed it into cDNA as the sequencing template. Sequencing used immunoSEQ multiplex PCR; TCRdb keeps in-frame clones, though not all of them. The sample yields approximately 280,000 clones, nearly 60% seen once. Treatment meaning: oral pan-JAK inhibitor, 5-10 mg twice daily. Sequencing used CD4+ T cells sorted from blood, obtained at week 24, from a patient treated with tofacitinib. The receptors here all came from a human donor with alopecia areata.

The rearrangement links TRBV12-5 to TRBJ1-2; D is unresolved. The germline CDR1 and CDR2 sequences are LGHNT and FRNRAP. Trimming cost V 8 bases and J 0 bases, with 16 bases left between them. This CDR3 spans 15 amino acids. The CDR3 DNA follows: TGTGCTAGTCGCCATGGGCAGCTAGCTAACTATGGCTACACCTTC. Translated, it gives CASRHGQLANYGYTF.

The V and J genes are TRBV5-4 and TRBJ1-2; no definite D call. Trimming pared 4 bases from V and 0 bases from J, leaving 10 bases between. This CDR3 has 14 residues. CDR1 and CDR2 from the germline V gene are SGHNT and YYREEE (reference sequence). CDR3 in DNA: TGTGCCAGCAGCGTCGCAGTCCCTAACTATGGCTACACCTTC. Translation: CASSVAVPNYGYTF.

The genes are TRBV7-9 and TRBJ1-1, with TRBD1 as a possible D gene (5 bases). The CDR3 sequence is 16 residues long. Between the trimmed V and J ends, which lost 1 base and 4 bases, there was a span of 16 bases. Germline V gene lookup returns CDR1 SEHNR and CDR2 FQNEAQ (reference sequence). This CDR3 reads CASSLEVGAGPTEAFF. CDR3 DNA: TGTGCCAGCAGCTTAGAGGTTGGGGCAGGGCCCACTGAAGCTTTCTTT.

This rearrangement joins TRBV11-2 to TRBJ2-1, with unresolved D. Germline values: CDR1 SGHAT, CDR2 FQNNGV. This CDR3 is built from 16 residues. Trimming took off 0 bases at V and 6 bases at J, with 15 bases between the two ends. The CDR3 DNA follows: TGTGCCAGCAGCTTAGATCGAGGACCAGCTGTCAATGAGCAGTTCTTC. This gives the protein CASSLDRGPAVNEQFF.

The chain joins TRBV7-6 to TRBJ2-7, with a tentative D call TRBD2 (6 bases). The CDR3 sequence is 13 residues long. The ends were cut back, 5 bases at V and 4 bases at J, with 12 bases in the middle. The germline CDR1 and CDR2 sequences are SGHVS and FNYEAQ. The CDR3 loop reads CASSRSGPYEQYF. The CDR3 DNA sequence: TGTGCCAGCAGCCGTAGCGGACCTTACGAGCAGTACTTC.

The CDR3 protein is CARGVTGRKNTEAFF. The CDR3 DNA reads as TGTGCCAGGGGAGTTACGGGACGGAAGAACACTGAAGCTTTCTTT. The chain carries TRBV6-5 and TRBJ1-1, with TRBD1 as a possible D gene (5 bases). In germline, CDR1 is MNHEY, CDR2 SVGAGI. V lost 9 bases, J lost 1 base, and 18 bases lay in between. The CDR3 consists of 15 residues.

The genes are TRBV30 and TRBJ1-6; TRBD1 agrees at 7 bases. The J segment lost 7 bases and the V segment lost 0 bases, leaving 3 bases of the junction unmatched. The CDR3 is made up of 14 amino acids. CDR1 and CDR2 (germline): GTSNPN, SVGIG (reference sequence). CDR3 region: CAWSVMDRNSPLHF. The CDR3 nucleotides read TGTGCCTGGAGTGTAATGGACAGGAATTCACCCCTCCACTTT.

With regard to this clone: The junction differs from germline at one of its ends, possibly a read error. The chain combines TRBV30 with TRBJ2-5; D ambiguous. Germline V CDR1 and CDR2: GTSNPN, SVGIG (reference sequence). The CDR3 loop spans 14 amino acids. The CDR3 here is CAWSVNGPQETQYF. DNA for the CDR3: TGCGCCTGGAGTGTAAACGGGCCCCAAGAGACCCAGTACTTC.

This clone came up a few times. The chain couples TRBV29-1 to TRBJ1-1; D is uncertain. The CDR3 extends over 15 amino acids. Germline loops: CDR1 SQVTM, CDR2 ANQGSEA. Trimming removed 0 bases from V and 5 bases from J, with 16 bases in between. CDR3 region: CSVEDPFGWRTEAFF. The CDR3, as DNA: TGCAGCGTTGAAGATCCCTTCGGGTGGCGGACTGAAGCTTTCTTT.

The rearrangement joins TRBV7-2 to TRBJ2-7; TRBD1 matches 9 bases. There are 16 residues in the CDR3. Germline values: CDR1 SGHTA, CDR2 FQGNSA. The junction had 10 bases not matched to a gene; V was cut back by 1 base and J by 6 bases. Here the CDR3 reads CASSLDYGTGRIEQYF. The CDR3 DNA reads TGTGCCAGCAGCTTAGACTATGGGACAGGGAGAATCGAGCAGTACTTC.

This clone has more than one count but fewer than ten. The CDR3 bases are TGTGCCTGGAGTCCGGCTGTTAGCAATCAGCCCCAGCATTTT. Protein product: CAWSPAVSNQPQHF. This chain uses TRBV30 with TRBJ1-5; D is uncertain. V dropped 2 bases and J dropped 0 bases, with 8 bases sitting between them. The germline CDR1 and CDR2 sequences are GTSNPN and SVGIG (reference sequence). The CDR3 is 14 amino acids.

This chain links TRBV6-1 with TRBJ1-6; TRBD1 is a possible D gene (5 bases). This CDR3 contains 12 residues. The germline CDR1 and CDR2 sequences are MNHNS and SASEGT. V shed 3 bases and J shed 11 bases, with 8 bases lying between them. The CDR3 loop is CASSEGLTPLHF. The CDR3 DNA is TGTGCCAGCAGTGAGGGACTTACACCCCTCCACTTT.

The rearrangement uses TRBV25-1 and TRBJ2-5; tentative D call: TRBD2 (7 bases). The CDR3 totals 14 residues. V lost 4 bases to trimming and J lost 5 bases, with 14 bases between them. The germline CDR1 and CDR2 sequences are MGHDK and SYGVNS. The CDR3 region is CASSVGGPLETQYF. CDR3 bases: TGTGCCAGCAGTGTGGGGGGGCCTCTGGAGACCCAGTACTTC. Variable domain in full (rest from reference TRBV25-1 and TRBJ2-5): EADIYQTPRYLVIGTGKKITLECSQTMGHDKMYWYQQDPGMELHLIHYSYGVNSTEKGDLSSESTVSRIRTEHFPLTLESARPSHTSQYLCASSVGGPLETQYFGPGTRLLVL.

The rearrangement links TRBV30 to TRBJ1-5, with D tentatively TRBD1 (6 bases). This CDR3 spans 14 amino acids. CDR1 and CDR2 (germline): GTSNPN, SVGIG (reference sequence). Deletions cut 0 bases from V and 3 bases from J, with 9 bases between. CDR3 bases: TGTGCCTGGAGTGTACGGGACAACAATCAGCCCCAGCATTTT. Amino acids: CAWSVRDNNQPQHF.

This clone has only a few counts. The rearrangement uses TRBV23-1 and TRBJ1-2; unclear D gene. TRBV23-1 is reported as an ORF; its role is uncertain. This CDR3 spans 12 amino acids. Trimming shortened V by 10 bases and J by 3 bases, and 12 bases separated the two germline ends. For the CDR3, the DNA is TGCGCCACCTTTGCGGATTACTATGGCTACACCTTC. Translation gives CATFADYYGYTF.

The chain joins TRBV6-1 to TRBJ2-7; D is ambiguous. The V gene's germline CDR1 is MNHNS and CDR2 SASEGT. V was trimmed by 6 bases and J by 3 bases, leaving 12 bases between them. This CDR3 is built from 13 residues. CDR3 nucleotides: TGTGCCAGCAGGTCGGAATCCCACTACGAGCAGTACTTC. Residues: CASRSESHYEQYF.

This chain connects TRBV6-6 to TRBJ1-5; tentatively, D is TRBD1 (6 bases). The germline CDR1 and CDR2 sequences are MNHNY and SVGAGI (reference sequence). V lost 4 bases and J lost 4, with 17 bases in between. The length of the CDR3 is 16 residues. For the CDR3, the DNA is TGTGCCAGCAGTTCCACTCGGGGGGCTGGGAATCAGCCCCAGCATTTT. It yields the protein CASSSTRGAGNQPQHF.

The count of this clone is one. This chain uses TRBV6-1 with TRBJ1-2, with 7 nucleotides matching TRBD1. Germline V gives CDR1 MNHNS, CDR2 SASEGT. J lost 2 bases, V lost 0 bases, and 3 bases had no gene match. The CDR3 has 15 amino acids. CDR3 region: CASSEAATGNYGYTF. The CDR3 bases are TGTGCCAGCAGTGAAGCCGCGACAGGGAACTATGGCTACACCTTC.

This clone was observed a few times. The chain employs TRBV28 and TRBJ2-3, with TRBD2 matching 9 bases. V shed 6 bases and J 5 bases; nucleotides not matched to a gene: 15. Germline CDR1 reads MDHEN; CDR2 reads SYDVKM. The CDR3 has 17 residues. The CDR3 nucleotides are TGTGCCAGCAGGAATGGAAGGCTAGCGGGGAAGTTAGATACGCAGTATTTT. Protein: CASRNGRLAGKLDTQYF.

The J gene is TRBJ1-1, the V gene TRBV29-1, with a tentative D call TRBD1 (6 bases). CDR1 and CDR2 (germline): SQVTM, ANQGSEA. The V gene lost 3 bases and the J gene lost 5 bases, with 16 bases spanning the gap. CDR3 length equals 14 residues. The CDR3 sequence: CSVEMQHRETEAFF. DNA of the CDR3: TGCAGCGTTGAGATGCAGCACAGGGAGACTGAAGCTTTCTTT.

In its sample, this clone was seen once. This chain links TRBV28 with TRBJ2-6, with D possibly being TRBD1 or TRBD2 (5 bases each). V lost 7 bases to trimming and J lost 2 bases, with 15 bases between them. CDR3 length: 16 amino acids. CDR1 MDHEN and CDR2 SYDVKM come from the germline V gene. CDR3 region: CASTPNGGAGANVLTF. The CDR3, as DNA: TGTGCCAGCACCCCCAATGGGGGAGCTGGGGCCAACGTCCTGACTTTC.

This chain uses TRBV7-9 with TRBJ2-5; no definite D call. The V end lost 5 bases, the J end lost 7 bases, and 14 bases lay between the germline ends. The CDR3 spans 13 residues. CDR1 is SEHNR, CDR2 FQNEAQ, per germline (reference sequence). CDR3 sequence (DNA): TGTGCCAGCAGCAAGGGATCCACGGGGACCCAGTACTTC. Translation gives CASSKGSTGTQYF.

The V gene is TRBV18, the J gene TRBJ1-6, with TRBD1 as a possible D gene (5 bases). With 4 bases removed from V and 8 bases from J, the gap between germline ends came to 18 bases. This CDR3 spans 16 amino acids. Germline-derived CDR1 and CDR2 are KGHSH and LQKENI. The CDR3 DNA follows: TGTGCCAGCTCACGAGCGGGACCTCCGGGAGATTCACCCCTCCACTTT. This encodes CASSRAGPPGDSPLHF. The full variable domain, completed using reference TRBV18 and TRBJ1-6, is NAGVMQNPRHLVRRRGQEARLRCSPMKGHSHVYWYRQLPEEGLKFMVYLQKENIIDESGMPKERFSAEFPKEGPSILRIQQVVRGDSAAYFCASSRAGPPGDSPLHFGNGTRLTVT.